The 10 T cell receptor beta chains given below trace back to one sample, sequenced in a study of beta chain features in type 1 diabetes. Expressed TCRB transcripts were sequenced because the entire RNA isolate underwent reverse transcription. Sequenced by immunoSEQ multiplex PCR; TCRdb stores in-frame clones only, minus some. The table shows more than 150,000 clones, with less than 15% occurring only once. Sample: central memory CD4+ T cells from blood. These receptors all come from a woman in her late teens or twenties in good health.

This chain connects TRBV2 to TRBJ2-1; D is perhaps TRBD2 (6 bases). Per the germline V gene, CDR1 is SNHLY and CDR2 is FYNNEI. The CDR3 has 16 residues. V lost 0 bases and J lost 10, with 19 bases in between. CDR3 DNA sequence: TGTGCCAGCAGTGAAGCGAGGAGACTAGGTCTCTCGGAGCAGTTCTTC. This sequence encodes CASSEARRLGLSEQFF.

The V and J genes are TRBV29-1 and TRBJ2-5; tentative D call: TRBD1 (5 bases). Looked up from germline, CDR1 is SQVTM and CDR2 is ANQGSEA. The germline V and J ends were trimmed by 8 bases and 2 bases, with 12 bases remaining between them. This CDR3 spans 12 amino acids. CDR3 residues: CSTGPLQETQYF. CDR3 sequence (DNA): TGCAGCACAGGACCGCTACAAGAGACCCAGTACTTC. Together with reference TRBV29-1 and TRBJ2-5, the CDR3 gives the full variable domain: SAVISQKPSRDICQRGTSLTIQCQVDSQVTMMFWYRQQPGQSLTLIATANQGSEATYESGFVIDKFPISRPNLTFSTLTVSNMSPEDSSIYLCSTGPLQETQYFGPGTRLLVL.

The gene calls are TRBV7-3 and TRBJ2-1; 14 bases align to TRBD2. The V segment lost 5 bases and the J segment 5 bases; nucleotides outside the gene matches: 11. The CDR3 has 18 amino acids. Germline V gene lookup returns CDR1 SGHTA and CDR2 FQGTGA. This chain's CDR3 is CASSPGLAGGLHHNEQFF. The CDR3 DNA sequence: TGTGCCAGCAGCCCAGGACTAGCGGGAGGTCTCCATCACAATGAGCAGTTCTTC.

V usage is TRBV7-3 and J usage is TRBJ1-2, with 8 bases lining up with TRBD1. This CDR3 is built from 13 residues. Germline-derived CDR1 and CDR2 are SGHTA and FQGTGA. V lost 1 base, J lost 6 bases, and 1 base stayed unmatched. As DNA, the CDR3 is TGTGCCAGCAGCTTAAACAGGGGGGATGGCTACACCTTC. Its protein product is CASSLNRGDGYTF.

V and J are TRBV28 and TRBJ2-1, with 9 nucleotides matching TRBD2. The ends lost 6 bases at V and 8 bases at J; junction bases unmatched: 5. Germline lookup yields CDR1 MDHEN and CDR2 SYDVKM. The CDR3 loop spans 13 amino acids. CDR3 nucleotides: TGTGCCAGCAGGCTAGCGGGACTCGATGAGCAGTTCTTC. This sequence encodes CASRLAGLDEQFF.

This chain joins TRBV7-2 and TRBJ2-2; D might be TRBD1 (6 bases). The germline gives CDR1 SGHTA, CDR2 FQGNSA. V lost 5 bases and J 6 bases, leaving 19 bases between the germline ends. The CDR3 length is 16 residues. CDR3 sequence (DNA): TGTGCCAGCAGCCAAGTAGGGGGAGCCCCCGCCGGGGAGCTGTTTTTT. Its protein is CASSQVGGAPAGELFF. The full variable domain, rest sourced from reference TRBV7-2 and TRBJ2-2, is GAGVSQSPSNKVTEKGKDVELRCDPISGHTALYWYRQSLGQGLEFLIYFQGNSAPDKSGLPSDRFSAERTGGSVSTLTIQRTQQEDSAVYLCASSQVGGAPAGELFFGEGSRLTVL.

This chain uses TRBV28 with TRBJ2-5, with TRBD2 identical over 8 bases. The CDR3 has 16 amino acids. Looked up from germline, CDR1 is MDHEN and CDR2 is SYDVKM. The V segment lost 5 bases and the J segment 0 bases; nucleotides outside the gene matches: 8. CDR3 sequence reads: CASSPFAGGHQETQYF. In nucleotides, the CDR3 is TGTGCCAGCAGTCCCTTTGCGGGAGGCCACCAAGAGACCCAGTACTTC. The full variable domain, with the rest looked up from reference TRBV28 and TRBJ2-5, is DVKVTQSSRYLVKRTGEKVFLECVQDMDHENMFWYRQDPGLGLRLIYFSYDVKMKEKGDIPEGYSVSREKKERFSLILESASTNQTSMYLCASSPFAGGHQETQYFGPGTRLLVL.

Only one count was recorded for this clone. The rearrangement uses TRBV21-1 and TRBJ2-5; the D segment call TRBD1 is taken from the table without a DNA check. TRBV21-1 is an annotated pseudogene. The length of the CDR3 is 19 residues. For the CDR3, the DNA is TGTGCCAGCAGCCCCCGGACAGGGATGGCTAGCGGTTACCAAGAGACCCAGTACTTC. This encodes CASSPRTGMASGYQETQYF.

This clone was found a few times. This chain joins TRBV14 and TRBJ1-2; a possible D gene is TRBD1 (5 bases). The germline V gene has CDR1 SGHDN and CDR2 FVKESK. This CDR3 has 13 amino acids. Trimming stripped 4 bases from V and 5 bases from J, with 11 bases between. Here the CDR3 DNA reads TGTGCCAGCAGCCCCGACAGCTATTATGGCTACACCTTC. Translation: CASSPDSYYGYTF. Filled out from reference TRBV14 and TRBJ1-2, the complete variable domain reads EAGVTQFPSHSVIEKGQTVTLRCDPISGHDNLYWYRRVMGKEIKFLLHFVKESKQDESGMPNNRFLAERTGGTYSTLKVQPAELEDSGVYFCASSPDSYYGYTFGSGTRLTVV.

V and J are TRBV28 and TRBJ1-1; D is unresolved. V was pared by 6 bases and J by 4 bases, with 6 bases between. Germline-derived CDR1 and CDR2 are MDHEN and SYDVKM. This CDR3 spans 11 amino acids. The CDR3 coding sequence is TGTGCCAGCAGATTTATCACTGAAGCTTTCTTT. Its translation: CASRFITEAFF. The variable domain in full, completed from reference TRBV28 and TRBJ1-1, reads DVKVTQSSRYLVKRTGEKVFLECVQDMDHENMFWYRQDPGLGLRLIYFSYDVKMKEKGDIPEGYSVSREKKERFSLILESASTNQTSMYLCASRFITEAFFGQGTRLTVV.